One sample yielded the 18 T cell receptor beta chains listed below, sequenced in a study of cytomegalovirus exposure and HLA in healthy donors. PCR involved 60 Vbeta and 13 Jbeta primers. Sequencing used immunoSEQ multiplex PCR; TCRdb keeps in-frame clones, though not all of them. The sample yields about 190,000 clones, 80% to 85% seen once. The sample consisted of PBMCs. These receptors all stem from a woman aged 40 to 50 in good health and CMV-seronegative.

V is TRBV19 and J is TRBJ2-1; tentatively, D is TRBD2 (7 bases). CDR1 is LNHDA and CDR2 is SQIVND in the germline V gene (reference sequence). The ends were cut back, 2 bases at V and 1 base at J, with 15 bases in the middle. This CDR3 has 17 amino acids. In nucleotides, the CDR3 is TGTGCCAGTAGTATAATCGGGGGGCGTTCTTCCTACAATGAGCAGTTCTTC. Residues: CASSIIGGRSSYNEQFF.

This chain uses TRBV7-8 with TRBJ1-3; D not resolved. The CDR3 is 17 residues long. Per germline, CDR1 SGHVS and CDR2 FQNEAQ. V lost 3 bases and J lost 0, with 15 bases in between. CDR3 sequence (DNA): TGTGCCAGCAGCTTTTTCTTTGGCCGGAGCTCTGGAAACACCATATATTTT. Translation gives CASSFFFGRSSGNTIYF.

The rearrangement joins TRBV5-1 to TRBJ2-1; maybe TRBD2 (6 bases). The CDR3 totals 16 residues. Germline CDR1 SGHRS, CDR2 YFSETQ. Trimming left V 4 bases short and J 4 bases short, with 18 bases between. The CDR3: CASSRARERSYNEQFF. The CDR3 nucleotides are TGCGCCAGCAGCAGAGCCCGGGAGCGGTCATACAATGAGCAGTTCTTC. The full variable domain, in which reference TRBV5-1 and TRBJ2-1 provide the parts outside the CDR3, is KAGVTQTPRYLIKTRGQQVTLSCSPISGHRSVSWYQQTPGQGLQFLFEYFSETQRNKGNFPGRFSGRQFSNSRSEMNVSTLELGDSALYLCASSRARERSYNEQFFGPGTRLTVL.

This clone appeared a few times. V is TRBV7-9 and J is TRBJ2-7; 8 nucleotides match TRBD2. Germline values: CDR1 SEHNR, CDR2 FQNEAQ (reference sequence). With 5 bases clipped from V and 0 bases from J, the junction kept 6 bases outside the gene matches. The CDR3 is 15 residues long. CDR3 protein: CASSLLSGDSYEQYF. CDR3 DNA: TGTGCCAGCAGCCTTCTTAGCGGGGACTCCTACGAGCAGTACTTC.

V is TRBV9 and J is TRBJ2-3; maybe TRBD2 (6 bases). This CDR3 region has 15 residues. Trimming took off 0 bases at V and 2 bases at J, with 10 bases between the two ends. From germline, CDR1 is SGDLS and CDR2 YYNGEE. CDR3 loop: CASSVVGLLTDTQYF. The DNA of the CDR3 is TGTGCCAGCAGCGTAGTGGGACTCCTCACAGATACGCAGTATTTT.

This chain uses TRBV19 with TRBJ2-3; 9 bases line up with TRBD2. CDR3 length: 16 amino acids. The V gene's germline CDR1 is LNHDA and CDR2 SQIVND (reference sequence). The junction had 6 bases not matched to a gene; V was cut back by 5 bases and J by 0 bases. The CDR3 DNA reads as TGTGCCAGTAGTGTTGGGACTAGCTATAGCACAGATACGCAGTATTTT. This encodes CASSVGTSYSTDTQYF.

This clone has at least ten counts. The rearrangement joins TRBV5-6 to TRBJ1-2; 7 nucleotides align to TRBD1. Germline trimming cut 3 bases from V and 8 bases from J; bases unmatched to any gene: 10. The germline gives CDR1 SGHDT, CDR2 YYEEEE. The CDR3 covers 14 residues. In DNA form, the CDR3 reads TGTGCCAGCAGCTCCGTGACAGGGCTTCTAGGCTACACCTTC. Residues: CASSSVTGLLGYTF.

The chain carries TRBV29-1 and TRBJ1-2, with a possible D match to TRBD1 (5 bases). Germline lookup yields CDR1 SQVTM and CDR2 ANQGSEA. This CDR3 comprises 15 residues. Between the trimmed V and J ends, which lost 1 base and 0 bases, there was a span of 12 bases. The CDR3 reads CSVEVGGEANYGYTF. DNA for the CDR3: TGCAGCGTTGAAGTCGGGGGGGAAGCTAACTATGGCTACACCTTC.

This clone was counted between two and nine times. This chain joins TRBV21-1 and TRBJ2-7; the table gives TRBD2 as D, unverified against the DNA. TRBV21-1 is annotated as a pseudogene. The CDR3 consists of 14 residues. In DNA form, the CDR3 reads TGTGCCAGCAGCAAAGCAGGGGCGGGAAGGGAGCAGTACGTC. Protein sequence: CASSKAGAGREQYV.

The chain couples TRBV30 to TRBJ1-1; D is ambiguous. The V gene's germline CDR1 is GTSNPN and CDR2 SVGIG (reference sequence). This CDR3 contains 12 residues. V gave up 0 bases and J gave up 9 bases, with 11 bases separating them. CDR3 protein: CAWSVFIQKAFF. The CDR3 DNA sequence: TGTGCCTGGAGTGTATTCATACAGAAAGCTTTCTTT. The entire variable domain, with the rest obtained from reference TRBV30 and TRBJ1-1, is as follows: SQTIHQWPATLVQPVGSPLSLECTVEGTSNPNLYWYRQAAGRGLQLLFYSVGIGQISSEVPQNLSASRPQDRQFILSSKKLLLSDSGFYLCAWSVFIQKAFFGQGTRLTVV.

The chain joins TRBV27 to TRBJ2-5, with 7 nucleotides matching TRBD2. CDR3 length equals 14 residues. CDR1 and CDR2 from the germline V gene are MNHEY and SMNVEV (reference sequence). With V trimmed by 5 bases and J by 5 bases, 8 bases remained unmatched. CDR3: CASSNSGPWETQYF. The CDR3 DNA reads TGTGCCAGCAGTAATAGCGGGCCTTGGGAGACCCAGTACTTC.

This rearrangement joins TRBV6-1 to TRBJ2-5; D gene unclear. CDR1 and CDR2 (germline): MNHNS, SASEGT. Trimming left V 2 bases short and J 2 bases short, with 12 bases between. CDR3 length: 15 amino acids. The CDR3 nucleotides read TGTGCCAGCAGTGAAATGTGGGCAGGTCAAGAGACCCAGTACTTC. It codes for CASSEMWAGQETQYF.

The chain couples TRBV7-2 to TRBJ1-4; 8 nucleotides match TRBD1. The CDR3 contains 15 residues. V shed 6 bases and J 0 bases; nucleotides not matched to a gene: 3. Germline V CDR1 and CDR2: SGHTA, FQGNSA. The CDR3 bases are TGTGCCAGCAGGCCGGACAGGGCAACTAATGAAAAACTGTTTTTT. It yields the protein CASRPDRATNEKLFF.

This clone occurred once. The V call is TRBV7-2, the J call TRBJ1-5; possible D gene TRBD1, 6 bases. The CDR3 spans 15 residues. Germline loops: CDR1 SGHTA, CDR2 FQGNSA. Trimming stripped 1 base from V and 7 bases from J, with 14 bases between. The chain's CDR3 is CASSLGAGASQPQHF. CDR3 DNA sequence: TGTGCCAGCAGCTTAGGGGCAGGGGCCAGCCAGCCCCAGCATTTT. Together with reference TRBV7-2 and TRBJ1-5, the CDR3 gives the full variable domain: GAGVSQSPSNKVTEKGKDVELRCDPISGHTALYWYRQSLGQGLEFLIYFQGNSAPDKSGLPSDRFSAERTGGSVSTLTIQRTQQEDSAVYLCASSLGAGASQPQHFGDGTRLSIL.

V gene TRBV6-1 combines with J gene TRBJ2-5; a possible D gene is TRBD1 (6 bases). The CDR3 covers 13 residues. Trimming cost V 7 bases and J 3 bases, with 12 bases left between them. Germline CDR1 reads MNHNS; CDR2 reads SASEGT. This chain's CDR3 is CASTVHREETQYF. The CDR3 DNA is TGTGCCAGCACCGTACACAGGGAAGAGACCCAGTACTTC.

The J gene is TRBJ2-5, the V gene TRBV4-1; TRBD1 matches 7 bases. V shed 4 bases, J shed 2 bases, and the junction held 10 bases outside the gene matches. This CDR3 spans 16 amino acids. The V gene's germline CDR1 is MGHRA and CDR2 YSYEKL. The CDR3 region has the DNA TGCGCCAGCAGCCTCACAGGGGACCCCCCTCAAGAGACCCAGTACTTC. It is translated as CASSLTGDPPQETQYF.

V and J are TRBV11-2 and TRBJ2-7, with D hard to call. The CDR3 covers 12 residues. CDR1 is SGHAT and CDR2 is FQNNGV in the germline V gene. V was pared by 5 bases and J by 4 bases, with 9 bases between. Here the CDR3 reads CASSLNRYEQYV. The CDR3 bases are TGTGCCAGCAGCCTTAACAGATACGAGCAGTACGTC.

V usage is TRBV30 and J usage is TRBJ2-3, with 10 bases aligning to TRBD2. Germline loops: CDR1 GTSNPN, CDR2 SVGIG (reference sequence). The ends lost 8 bases at V and 6 bases at J; junction bases unmatched: 11. The CDR3 loop spans 14 amino acids. Here the CDR3 DNA reads TGTGCCATGGACGCTAGCGGGAGTCCGGATACGCAGTATTTT. Encoded protein: CAMDASGSPDTQYF.